Below are 6 T cell receptor beta chains sequenced from a single sample in a study of PD-L1 blockade in urothelial cancer. This table comes from immunoSEQ multiplex PCR, and its TCRdb copy is limited to in-frame clones, with some not included. The table has approximately 79,000 clones, roughly 90% seen once. Sample: PBMCs, taken around atezolizumab (anti-PD-L1) treatment. These receptors were collected from a woman in her seventies with urothelial cancer.

V gene TRBV18 combines with J gene TRBJ2-7, with 12 bases aligning to TRBD2. Germline loops: CDR1 KGHSH, CDR2 LQKENI. The CDR3 is 17 amino acids. The junction had 11 bases not matched to a gene; V was cut back by 5 bases and J by 3 bases. The CDR3 bases are TGTGCCAGCTCAACAGGACTAGCGGGATCGCTAAGCTACGAGCAGTACTTC. As protein: CASSTGLAGSLSYEQYF.

The rearrangement links TRBV7-2 to TRBJ2-3; maybe TRBD2 (7 bases). The CDR3 is 15 residues long. V was trimmed by 0 bases and J by 4 bases, leaving 11 bases between them. Germline V CDR1 and CDR2: SGHTA, FQGNSA. DNA for the CDR3: TGTGCCAGCAGCTTAGCCCGGGGGGCCTCAGATACGCAGTATTTT. Translated, it gives CASSLARGASDTQYF.

This chain uses TRBV7-2 with TRBJ2-5; 7 positions agree with TRBD1. This CDR3 comprises 14 residues. Germline values: CDR1 SGHTA, CDR2 FQGNSA. V was clipped by 5 bases and J by 2 bases; unmatched bases: 5. The CDR3 DNA reads as TGTGCCAGCAGCCCCCGGGACAGTCAAGAGACCCAGTACTTC. It encodes CASSPRDSQETQYF.

CDR3 sequence reads: CAISAPGQGPTEAFF. CDR3 bases: TGTGCCATCAGTGCCCCCGGACAGGGGCCCACTGAAGCTTTCTTT. The chain uses TRBV10-3 and TRBJ1-1, with 9 bases lining up with TRBD1. V shed 4 bases and J 4 bases; nucleotides not matched to a gene: 7. There are 15 residues in the CDR3. Per germline, CDR1 ENHRY and CDR2 SYGVKD.

The J gene is TRBJ2-5, the V gene TRBV11-2; 7 positions match TRBD2. The CDR3 spans 16 residues. CDR1 and CDR2 (germline): SGHAT, FQNNGV. J was trimmed by 2 bases and V by 2 bases; bases with no gene match: 8. This CDR3 reads CASSLSLAGGQETQYF. DNA for the CDR3: TGTGCCAGCAGCTTATCATTAGCGGGTGGACAAGAGACCCAGTACTTC.

V gene TRBV7-2 combines with J gene TRBJ2-7, with 9 positions matching TRBD2. J was trimmed by 0 bases and V by 4 bases; bases with no gene match: 7. The CDR3 length is 16 residues. Germline V gives CDR1 SGHTA, CDR2 FQGNSA. The CDR3 sequence is CASSSSAGGPSYEQYF. CDR3 coding DNA: TGTGCCAGCAGCTCCTCAGCGGGAGGCCCCTCCTACGAGCAGTACTTC.